Shown below are 14 T cell receptor beta chains from a single sample sequenced in a study of radiotherapy plus CTLA-4 blockade in lung cancer. Sequencing was performed with immunoSEQ multiplex PCR; in TCRdb, only in-frame clones are kept and a portion is missing. The sample yields about 28,000 clones, 79% seen once. The input for sequencing was peripheral blood, taken from a patient treated with radiotherapy plus ipilimumab. The receptors come from a human donor with non-small cell lung cancer that progressed on radiotherapy plus ipilimumab.

Only a few counts were recorded for this clone. The chain combines TRBV28 with TRBJ1-5; 11 bases match TRBD1. With V trimmed by 6 bases and J by 6 bases, 4 bases remained unmatched. The CDR3 is made up of 14 amino acids. The germline CDR1 and CDR2 sequences are MDHEN and SYDVKM. CDR3 coding DNA: TGTGCCAGCAGCTGGACAGGGGGCTCTCAGCCCCAGCATTTT. As protein: CASSWTGGSQPQHF. Drawing the rest from reference TRBV28 and TRBJ1-5, the complete variable domain is DVKVTQSSRYLVKRTGEKVFLECVQDMDHENMFWYRQDPGLGLRLIYFSYDVKMKEKGDIPEGYSVSREKKERFSLILESASTNQTSMYLCASSWTGGSQPQHFGDGTRLSIL.

The CDR3 DNA reads as TGCGCCAGCAGCTTGGTTGGGCAGAACACTGAAGCTTTCTTT. Translating gives CASSLVGQNTEAFF. This chain uses TRBV5-1 with TRBJ1-1, with no clear D. V dropped 0 bases and J dropped 1 base, with 7 bases sitting between them. Germline assignment: CDR1 SGHRS and CDR2 YFSETQ. The CDR3 consists of 14 residues.

The chain is built from TRBV6-1 and TRBJ2-6; unclear D gene. The CDR3 extends over 13 amino acids. Trimming pared 6 bases from V and 2 bases from J, leaving 5 bases between. Per germline, CDR1 MNHNS and CDR2 SASEGT. The CDR3 reads CASSAAGANVLTF. Written as DNA, the CDR3 is TGTGCCAGCAGCGCGGCTGGGGCCAACGTCCTGACTTTC.

The chain recombines TRBV28 with TRBJ2-3; D might be TRBD2 (5 bases). The CDR3 loop spans 16 amino acids. V gave up 5 bases and J gave up 2 bases, with 17 bases separating them. CDR1 is MDHEN, CDR2 SYDVKM, per germline. This chain's CDR3 is CASSPGVAFPTDTQYF. The CDR3, as DNA: TGTGCCAGCAGTCCCGGGGTAGCCTTCCCCACAGATACGCAGTATTTT.

The chain is built from TRBV19 and TRBJ2-1; 9 bases agree with TRBD1. The CDR3 length is 15 residues. Germline V CDR1 and CDR2: LNHDA, SQIVND (reference sequence). After removal of 6 bases from V and 12 bases from J, the junction contained 15 bases not matched to a gene. CDR3 loop: CASSPGTGSRVGQFF. The CDR3 region has the DNA TGTGCCAGTAGCCCCGGGACAGGGTCTAGGGTGGGGCAGTTCTTC.

This rearrangement joins TRBV10-2 to TRBJ2-7, with 7 nucleotides matching TRBD2. V was clipped by 8 bases and J by 5 bases; unmatched bases: 9. CDR3 length: 13 amino acids. The germline CDR1 and CDR2 sequences are WSHSY and SAAADI. CDR3 nucleotide sequence: TGCGCCAGCGAAGCGGGGTCCGGCAACGAGCAGTACTTC. Translation gives CASEAGSGNEQYF.

The table lists this clone with a count of one. V gene TRBV7-2 combines with J gene TRBJ2-7, with 7 bases aligning to TRBD1. V trimming: 8 bases; J trimming: 7 bases; junction bases outside the gene matches: 8. This CDR3 is built from 12 residues. Germline CDR1 reads SGHTA; CDR2 reads FQGNSA. The CDR3, as DNA: TGTGCCAGCGCCGGGTCAGGGGGTGAGCAGTACTTC. Protein product: CASAGSGGEQYF.

This rearrangement joins TRBV5-1 to TRBJ1-2, with D possibly matching TRBD1 (5 bases). V lost 1 base to trimming and J lost 0 bases, with 10 bases between them. The CDR3 runs 15 residues. Germline assignment: CDR1 SGHRS and CDR2 YFSETQ. The CDR3 here is CASSLSTGTNYGYTF. The CDR3 DNA reads as TGCGCCAGCAGCTTGAGTACAGGAACTAACTATGGCTACACCTTC.

As DNA, the CDR3 is TGTGCCAGCTCTCCCCGGCAGGGGGCGAATTATCAGCCCCAGCATTTT. It is translated as CASSPRQGANYQPQHF. The genes are TRBV27 and TRBJ1-5; TRBD1 matches at 8 bases. The ends lost 8 bases at V and 5 bases at J; junction bases unmatched: 14. CDR3 length equals 16 residues. Looked up from germline, CDR1 is MNHEY and CDR2 is SMNVEV (reference sequence).

This rearrangement joins TRBV5-1 to TRBJ2-7; D unresolved. The CDR3 sequence is 13 residues long. Trimming stripped 0 bases from V and 4 bases from J, with 8 bases between. Germline CDR1 SGHRS, CDR2 YFSETQ. In DNA, the CDR3 is TGCGCCAGCAGCTTGGGATCCACTTACGAGCAGTACTTC. This gives the protein CASSLGSTYEQYF. Together with reference TRBV5-1 and TRBJ2-7, the CDR3 gives the full variable domain: KAGVTQTPRYLIKTRGQQVTLSCSPISGHRSVSWYQQTPGQGLQFLFEYFSETQRNKGNFPGRFSGRQFSNSRSEMNVSTLELGDSALYLCASSLGSTYEQYFGPGTRLTVT.

V usage is TRBV7-2 and J usage is TRBJ1-3; no reliable D call. V was pared by 1 base and J by 0 bases, with 10 bases between. Per the germline V gene, CDR1 is SGHTA and CDR2 is FQGNSA. This CDR3 has 16 residues. CDR3 nucleotide sequence: TGTGCCAGCAGCTTAGTCTTGGCGGACTCTGGAAACACCATATATTTT. The encoded protein is CASSLVLADSGNTIYF.

This clone was seen just once. This chain connects TRBV9 to TRBJ2-3; weak D call: TRBD1 (5 bases). This CDR3 contains 13 residues. V lost 0 bases and J lost 5, with 7 bases in between. In germline, CDR1 is SGDLS, CDR2 YYNGEE. The chain's CDR3 is CASSVETEDTQYF. In DNA, the CDR3 is TGTGCCAGCAGCGTAGAGACAGAAGATACGCAGTATTTT.

The chain employs TRBV28 and TRBJ1-4; unclear D gene. Germline assignment: CDR1 MDHEN and CDR2 SYDVKM. Trimming removed 5 bases at V and 5 bases at J, with 12 bases between. The CDR3 consists of 14 residues. The chain's CDR3 is CASSPDGANEKLFF. In nucleotides, the CDR3 is TGTGCCAGCAGTCCAGACGGAGCCAATGAAAAACTGTTTTTT.

This clone was counted only a few times. The V call is TRBV6-5, the J call TRBJ2-7; D remains unclear. The ends were cut back, 5 bases at V and 6 bases at J, with 14 bases in the middle. The V gene's germline CDR1 is MNHEY and CDR2 SVGAGI. The length of the CDR3 is 13 residues. As DNA, the CDR3 is TGTGCCAGCAGTGAAGCAAGACCTGGCGAGCAGTACTTC. This codes for CASSEARPGEQYF.